This T cell receptor (beta chain) was sequenced in a study of blood T cell repertoires in COVID-19. As for the study in general: Sites in the United States, Italy and Spain provided acute and convalescent COVID-19 samples.

The CDR3 has 13 residues. Trimming left V 1 base short and J 7 bases short, with 10 bases between. CDR1 and CDR2 from the germline V gene are LNHNV and YYDKDF (reference sequence). The assay was immunoSEQ multiplex PCR, and TCRdb's table has in-frame clones only and misses some. This repertoire shows 200,000 to 250,000 clones, 70% to 90% found once; its top ten account for 2% to 2.5%. The V and J genes are TRBV15 and TRBJ2-5; perhaps TRBD2 as D (6 bases). Sample: peripheral blood. The sequence came from a woman aged 45-65 years with acute or convalescent COVID-19. The CDR3 here is CATSRVKEGTQYF. The DNA for the CDR3 is TGTGCCACCAGCAGAGTTAAGGAGGGGACCCAGTACTTC.